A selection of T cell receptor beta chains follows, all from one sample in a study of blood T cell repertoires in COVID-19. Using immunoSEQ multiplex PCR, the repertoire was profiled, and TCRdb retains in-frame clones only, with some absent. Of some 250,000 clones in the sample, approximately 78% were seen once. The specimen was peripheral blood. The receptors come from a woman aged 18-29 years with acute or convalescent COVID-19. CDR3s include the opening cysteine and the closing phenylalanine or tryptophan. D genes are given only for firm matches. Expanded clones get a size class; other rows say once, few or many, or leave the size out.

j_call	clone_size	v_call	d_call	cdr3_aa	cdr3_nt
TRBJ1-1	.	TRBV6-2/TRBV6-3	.	CASSYSPVTEAFF	TGTGCCAGCAGTTACTCCCCGGTCACTGAAGCTTTCTTT
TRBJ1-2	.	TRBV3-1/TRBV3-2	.	CASSQGQITAGYTF	TGTGCCAGCAGCCAGGGGCAAATTACGGCTGGCTACACCTTC
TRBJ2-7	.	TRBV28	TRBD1	CASSFHRATGTYEQYF	TGTGCCAGCAGTTTTCATAGGGCGACAGGGACCTACGAGCAGTACTTC
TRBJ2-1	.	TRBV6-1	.	CASRDRSGGGEQFF	TGTGCCAGCAGAGACCGGTCAGGGGGAGGTGAGCAGTTCTTC
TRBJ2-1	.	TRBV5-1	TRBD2	CASSSLAASSYNEQFF	TGCGCCAGCAGCTCCCTAGCGGCTAGCTCCTACAATGAGCAGTTCTTC
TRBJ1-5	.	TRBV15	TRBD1	CATSSGTENQPQHF	TGTGCCACCAGCAGCGGGACAGAAAATCAGCCCCAGCATTTT
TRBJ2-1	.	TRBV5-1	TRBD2	CASSPERDSYNEQFF	TGCGCCAGCAGCCCTGAGCGGGACTCCTACAATGAGCAGTTCTTC
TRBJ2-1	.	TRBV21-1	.	CASSANTSGYYNEQFF	TGTGCCAGCAGCGCAAATACTAGCGGGTACTACAATGAGCAGTTCTTC
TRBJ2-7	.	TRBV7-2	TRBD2	CASSITSGSGSYEQYF	TGTGCCAGCAGCATTACTAGCGGGAGTGGTTCCTACGAGCAGTACTTC
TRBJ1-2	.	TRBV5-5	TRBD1	CASSFALTGLFYGYTF	TGTGCCAGCAGCTTCGCCCTGACAGGGCTTTTTTATGGCTACACCTTC
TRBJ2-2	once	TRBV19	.	CASRLGLLSTGELFF	TGTGCCAGCCGCCTAGGACTATTGTCCACCGGGGAGCTGTTTTTT
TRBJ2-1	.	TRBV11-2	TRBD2	CASSFLSGSGYNEQFF	TGTGCCAGCAGCTTTTTAAGCGGGAGTGGCTACAATGAGCAGTTCTTC
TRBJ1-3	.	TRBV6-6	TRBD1	CASSPGQGTSSGNTIYF	TGTGCCAGCAGTCCCGGACAGGGGACGAGCTCTGGAAACACCATATATTTT
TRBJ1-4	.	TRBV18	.	CASSPPSGAPNEKLFF	TGTGCCAGCTCACCCCCCTCAGGGGCCCCCAATGAAAAACTGTTTTTT
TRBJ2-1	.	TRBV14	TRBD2	CASSQGLASGYNEQFF	TGTGCCAGCAGCCAAGGTCTCGCTAGCGGTTACAATGAGCAGTTCTTC
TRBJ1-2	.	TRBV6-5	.	CASSRDTPDYGYTF	TGTGCCAGCAGCCGCGACACGCCCGACTATGGCTACACCTTC
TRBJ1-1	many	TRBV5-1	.	CASMGQVNTEAFF	TGCGCCAGCATGGGCCAAGTGAACACTGAAGCTTTCTTT
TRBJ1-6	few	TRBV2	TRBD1	CASSERRQGNSPLHF	TGTGCCAGCAGTGAAAGGCGACAGGGAAATTCACCCCTCCACTTT
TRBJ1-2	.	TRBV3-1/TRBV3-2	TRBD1	CASSQEGTGNGGYTF	TGTGCCAGCAGCCAAGAAGGGACAGGGAATGGGGGCTACACCTTC
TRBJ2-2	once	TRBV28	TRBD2	CASSSLAGLTGELFF	TGTGCCAGCAGTTCACTAGCGGGGTTAACCGGGGAGCTGTTTTTT
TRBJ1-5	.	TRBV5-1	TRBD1	CASSLGTAGMEPQHF	TGCGCCAGCAGCCTTGGGACAGCCGGGATGGAGCCCCAGCATTTT
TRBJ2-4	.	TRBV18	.	CASSPRVVGANIQYF	TGTGCCAGCTCACCACGCGTCGTGGGGGCAAACATTCAGTACTTC
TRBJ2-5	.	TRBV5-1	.	CASSLAEAGEETQYF	TGCGCCAGCAGCTTGGCGGAGGCTGGGGAGGAGACCCAGTACTTC
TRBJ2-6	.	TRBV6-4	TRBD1	CASRAQGSGANVLTF	TGTGCCAGCAGGGCACAGGGGTCTGGGGCCAACGTCCTGACTTTC
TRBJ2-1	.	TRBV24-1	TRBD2	CATSDWTPGLAGSEQFF	TGTGCCACCAGTGATTGGACGCCGGGACTAGCGGGAAGTGAGCAGTTCTTC
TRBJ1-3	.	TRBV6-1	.	CASSEHSENTIYF	TGTGCCAGCAGTGAACATTCCGAGAACACCATATATTTT
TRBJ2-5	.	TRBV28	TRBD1	CASSSPGQGGETQYF	TGTGCCAGCAGTTCCCCGGGACAGGGGGGAGAGACCCAGTACTTC
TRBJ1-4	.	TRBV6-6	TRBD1	CASSPGQGTLWGTNEKLFF	TGTGCCAGCAGTCCCGGACAGGGGACTCTCTGGGGCACTAATGAAAAACTGTTTTTT
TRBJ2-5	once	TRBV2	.	CASSERETQYF	TGTGCCAGCAGTGAACGGGAGACCCAGTACTTC
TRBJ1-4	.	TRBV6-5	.	CASRLTGGGGEKLFF	TGTGCCAGCAGGCTTACAGGCGGCGGTGGGGAAAAACTGTTTTTT
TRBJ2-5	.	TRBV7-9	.	CASSLGGRRETQYF	TGTGCCAGCAGCTTGGGGGGAAGGAGAGAGACCCAGTACTTC
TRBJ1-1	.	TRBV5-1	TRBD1	CASSPGQGARVMNTEAFF	TGCGCCAGCAGCCCCGGACAGGGGGCGAGGGTCATGAACACTGAAGCTTTCTTT
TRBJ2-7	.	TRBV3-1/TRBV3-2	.	CASSQDGRMGYEQYF	TGTGCCAGCAGCCAAGATGGGAGGATGGGTTACGAGCAGTACTTC
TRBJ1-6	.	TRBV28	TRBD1	CASRQGYNSPLHF	TGTGCCAGCCGACAGGGTTATAATTCACCCCTCCACTTT